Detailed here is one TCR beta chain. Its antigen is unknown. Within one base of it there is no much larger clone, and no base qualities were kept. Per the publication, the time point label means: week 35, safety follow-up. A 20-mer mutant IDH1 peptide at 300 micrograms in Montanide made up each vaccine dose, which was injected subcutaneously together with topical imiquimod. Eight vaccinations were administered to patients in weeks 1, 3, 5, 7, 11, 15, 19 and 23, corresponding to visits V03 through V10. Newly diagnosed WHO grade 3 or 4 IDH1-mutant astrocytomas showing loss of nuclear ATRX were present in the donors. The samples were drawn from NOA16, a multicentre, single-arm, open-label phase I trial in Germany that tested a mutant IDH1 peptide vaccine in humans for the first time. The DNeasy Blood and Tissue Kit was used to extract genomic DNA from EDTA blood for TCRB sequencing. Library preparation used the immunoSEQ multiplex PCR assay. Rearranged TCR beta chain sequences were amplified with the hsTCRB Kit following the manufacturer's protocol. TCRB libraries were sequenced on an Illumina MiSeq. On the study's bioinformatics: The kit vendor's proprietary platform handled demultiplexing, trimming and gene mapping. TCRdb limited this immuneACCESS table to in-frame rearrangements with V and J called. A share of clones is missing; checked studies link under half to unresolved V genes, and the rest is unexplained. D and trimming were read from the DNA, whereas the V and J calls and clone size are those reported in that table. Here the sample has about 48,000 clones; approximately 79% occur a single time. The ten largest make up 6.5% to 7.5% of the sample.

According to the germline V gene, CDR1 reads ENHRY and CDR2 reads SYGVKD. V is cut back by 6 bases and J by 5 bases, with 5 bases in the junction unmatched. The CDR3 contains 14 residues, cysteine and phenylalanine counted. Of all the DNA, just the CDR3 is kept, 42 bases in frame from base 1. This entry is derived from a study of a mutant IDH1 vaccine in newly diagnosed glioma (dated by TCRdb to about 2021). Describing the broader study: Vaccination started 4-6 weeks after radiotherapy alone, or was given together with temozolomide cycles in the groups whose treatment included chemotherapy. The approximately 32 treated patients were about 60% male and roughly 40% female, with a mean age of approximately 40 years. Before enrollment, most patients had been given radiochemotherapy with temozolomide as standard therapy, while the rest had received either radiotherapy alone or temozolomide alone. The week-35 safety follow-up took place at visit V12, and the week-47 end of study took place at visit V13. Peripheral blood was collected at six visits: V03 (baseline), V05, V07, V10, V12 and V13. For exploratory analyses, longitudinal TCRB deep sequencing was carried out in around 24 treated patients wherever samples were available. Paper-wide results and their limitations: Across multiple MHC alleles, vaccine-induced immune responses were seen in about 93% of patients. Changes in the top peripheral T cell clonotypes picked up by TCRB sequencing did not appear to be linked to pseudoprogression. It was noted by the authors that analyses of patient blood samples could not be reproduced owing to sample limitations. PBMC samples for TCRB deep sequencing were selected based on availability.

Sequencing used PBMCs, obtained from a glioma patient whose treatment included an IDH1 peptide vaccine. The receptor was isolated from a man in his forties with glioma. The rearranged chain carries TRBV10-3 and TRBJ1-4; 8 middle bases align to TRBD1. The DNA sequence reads TGTGCCATCAGGGGACAGGCCAACAATGAAAAACTGTTTTTT. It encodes CAIRGQANNEKLFF.